Below, 23 T cell receptor beta chains from the same sample are listed, as sequenced in a study of blood T cell repertoires in COVID-19. TCRdb's table, derived via immunoSEQ multiplex PCR, lists solely in-frame clones and lacks some. This table has approximately 170,000 clones, approximately 84% appearing once. Specimen: peripheral blood. The source is a woman older than 75 with COVID-19, enrolled during active disease.

The chain links TRBV28 to TRBJ1-3, with 7 bases matching TRBD1. The germline V gene has CDR1 MDHEN and CDR2 SYDVKM. The CDR3 length is 13 residues. The V segment lost 10 bases and the J segment 4 bases; nucleotides outside the gene matches: 7. The CDR3 loop is CATTTGLGNTIYF. The CDR3 nucleotides are TGTGCCACGACGACAGGGCTCGGAAACACCATATATTTT.

The chain carries TRBV6-5 and TRBJ1-6, with unresolved D. V lost 0 bases and J 9 bases, leaving 15 bases between the germline ends. The CDR3 sequence is 16 residues long. Germline V gives CDR1 MNHEY, CDR2 SVGAGI. CDR3 nucleotides: TGTGCCAGCAGTTACTCGGTGAGGCCGAGGAGTTCACCCCTCCACTTT. Residues: CASSYSVRPRSSPLHF.

The rearrangement links TRBV3-1 (or the pseudogene TRBV3-2) to TRBJ1-3; unclear D gene. This CDR3 contains 16 residues. CDR1 and CDR2 from the germline V gene are LGHDT and YNNKEL (reference sequence). With 7 bases removed from V and 0 bases from J, the gap between germline ends came to 16 bases. CDR3 region: CASNDYTSTSGNTIYF. The CDR3 DNA reads as TGTGCCAGCAACGACTACACAAGCACCTCTGGAAACACCATATATTTT.

J is TRBJ2-7 and V is TRBV10-1; the match to TRBD2 covers 11 bases. CDR3 length: 14 amino acids. The germline V gene encodes CDR1 WNHNN and CDR2 SYGVQD (reference sequence). Trimming at V came to 4 bases and at J to 4 bases, leaving 3 bases not matched to a gene. Written as DNA, the CDR3 is TGCGCCAGCAGTGGAGCTAGCGGGAGGTACGAGCAGTACTTC. This translates into CASSGASGRYEQYF.

This clone has a handful of counts. The genes are TRBV4-2 and TRBJ2-3; the match to TRBD2 covers 14 bases. CDR3 length: 20 amino acids. V trimming: 1 base; J trimming: 0 bases; junction bases outside the gene matches: 9. The germline gives CDR1 LGHNA, CDR2 YNFKEQ. The CDR3 bases are TGTGCCAGCAGCCAAGGTGCCGGACTAGCGGGGGGACTAAGCACAGATACGCAGTATTTT. As protein: CASSQGAGLAGGLSTDTQYF.

This rearrangement joins TRBV6-6 to TRBJ2-7, with a possible D match to TRBD1 (5 bases). This CDR3 contains 11 residues. From germline, CDR1 is MNHNY and CDR2 SVGAGI (reference sequence). V shed 8 bases and J shed 5 bases, with 10 bases lying between them. CDR3 residues: CASLQADEQYF. The CDR3 DNA reads as TGTGCCAGCCTACAGGCCGACGAGCAGTACTTC.

The chain is built from TRBV9 and TRBJ2-3; perhaps TRBD2 as D (6 bases). Between the trimmed V and J ends, which lost 1 base and 0 bases, there was a span of 12 bases. This CDR3 region has 16 residues. Germline loops: CDR1 SGDLS, CDR2 YYNGEE. Here the CDR3 reads CASSVSWDLSTDTQYF. The DNA of the CDR3 is TGTGCCAGCAGCGTATCGTGGGACTTAAGCACAGATACGCAGTATTTT.

The chain uses TRBV2 and TRBJ2-7, with 9 bases lining up with TRBD1. Trimming took 8 bases from V and 6 from J; bases not matched to a gene: 11. Germline V gives CDR1 SNHLY, CDR2 FYNNEI. CDR3 size: 14 residues. CDR3 in amino acids: CASHTGTGHSEQYF. The CDR3 bases are TGTGCCAGCCATACCGGGACAGGGCACTCCGAGCAGTACTTC.

The V call is TRBV7-3, the J call TRBJ2-2, with D unclear. Trimming removed 5 bases from V and 7 bases from J, with 8 bases in between. CDR1 is SGHTA and CDR2 is FQGTGA in the germline V gene. The length of the CDR3 is 12 residues. CDR3 sequence reads: CASSRPDGELFF. CDR3 coding DNA: TGTGCCAGCAGCCGCCCAGACGGGGAGCTGTTTTTT.

The chain recombines TRBV7-9 with TRBJ2-5; D possibly corresponds to TRBD2 (6 bases). The CDR3 runs 13 residues. Trimming shortened V by 6 bases and J by 5 bases, and 13 bases separated the two germline ends. Germline V gives CDR1 SEHNR, CDR2 FQNEAQ (reference sequence). The CDR3 spells CASSLPGGETQYF. For the CDR3, the DNA is TGTGCCAGCAGTCTACCTGGGGGGGAGACCCAGTACTTC.

V gene TRBV27 combines with J gene TRBJ1-1; no firm D call. Germline assignment: CDR1 MNHEY and CDR2 SMNVEV (reference sequence). The CDR3 has 14 residues. Trimming removed 5 bases at V and 5 bases at J, with 15 bases between. CDR3 residues: CASSLLSPRTEAFF. CDR3 DNA sequence: TGTGCCAGCAGTCTCCTTAGTCCGAGGACTGAAGCTTTCTTT.

The chain employs TRBV6-5 and TRBJ1-1; TRBD1 might be the D (5 bases). Germline-derived CDR1 and CDR2 are MNHEY and SVGAGI. This CDR3 is built from 13 residues. Trimming shortened V by 0 bases and J by 4 bases, and 6 bases separated the two germline ends. DNA of the CDR3: TGTGCCAGCAGTTACTCGGGGGGCACTGAAGCTTTCTTT. Its translation: CASSYSGGTEAFF.

The gene calls are TRBV21-1 and TRBJ2-2; the table's D gene call, TRBD1, was not cross checked with the DNA. TRBV21-1 is classified as a pseudogene. The length of the CDR3 is 15 residues. The CDR3 loop reads CASAPGQGITGELFF. CDR3 DNA sequence: TGTGCCAGCGCCCCAGGACAGGGGATCACCGGGGAGCTGTTTTTT.

The chain combines TRBV3-1 (or the pseudogene TRBV3-2) with TRBJ2-3; 11 nucleotides match TRBD2. The CDR3 covers 18 residues. V was clipped by 3 bases and J by 7 bases; unmatched bases: 15. CDR1 and CDR2 from the germline V gene are LGHDT and YNNKEL (reference sequence). The CDR3 spells CASSQHAALAGVMNTQYF. The CDR3 nucleotides are TGTGCCAGCAGCCAGCATGCTGCACTAGCGGGGGTGATGAATACGCAGTATTTT.

The chain combines TRBV18 with TRBJ1-5, with D unresolved. V was clipped by 0 bases and J by 0 bases, with 3 bases between them. The CDR3 has 14 residues. The germline CDR1 and CDR2 sequences are KGHSH and LQKENI. CDR3 loop: CASSPPYSNQPQHF. The CDR3 DNA sequence: TGTGCCAGCTCACCACCTTATAGCAATCAGCCCCAGCATTTT.

This chain links TRBV6-2 or TRBV6-3 with TRBJ1-2; D call uncertain. The CDR3 is 13 residues long. Germline loops: CDR1 MNHEY, CDR2 SVGEGT. V was cut by 4 bases and J by 5 bases, with 11 bases left in between. The CDR3 nucleotides are TGTGCCAGCAGTTCTCGAGTCGGGTATGGCTACACCTTC. Translation gives CASSSRVGYGYTF.

The chain links TRBV5-1 to TRBJ2-3; TRBD2 matches 12 bases. The junction had 10 bases not matched to a gene; V was cut back by 4 bases and J by 4 bases. The CDR3 covers 17 residues. CDR1 is SGHRS and CDR2 is YFSETQ in the germline V gene. CDR3 nucleotide sequence: TGCGCCAGCAGCCCGGGACTAGCGGGCTCAGGCCCAGATACGCAGTATTTT. Translated: CASSPGLAGSGPDTQYF.

In its sample, this clone was seen a few times. The chain combines TRBV5-1 with TRBJ1-2, with 9 bases matching TRBD1. V was clipped by 4 bases and J by 8 bases; unmatched bases: 15. The CDR3 sequence is 16 residues long. Germline CDR1 is SGHRS and CDR2 is YFSETQ. The CDR3 loop is CASSISGQGRSRGYTF. CDR3 coding DNA: TGCGCCAGCAGCATATCGGGACAGGGACGGTCGAGAGGCTACACCTTC.

The chain has TRBV19 and TRBJ2-1; D is possibly TRBD1 (6 bases). V gave up 0 bases and J gave up 3 bases, with 15 bases separating them. CDR3 length equals 17 residues. The germline gives CDR1 LNHDA, CDR2 SQIVND (reference sequence). CDR3 sequence: CASSIDRRGTVYNEQFF. In DNA, the CDR3 is TGTGCCAGTAGTATAGATAGAAGGGGGACCGTCTACAATGAGCAGTTCTTC.

This clone was seen only a few times. Additional DNA sequences in this sample encode the identical CDR3. This chain connects TRBV5-1 to TRBJ1-1; 9 nucleotides match TRBD1. This CDR3 is built from 14 residues. Per the germline V gene, CDR1 is SGHRS and CDR2 is YFSETQ. J was trimmed by 1 base and V by 4 bases; bases with no gene match: 2. The CDR3 loop reads CASSLDRGNTEAFF. Here the CDR3 DNA reads TGCGCCAGCAGCCTGGACAGGGGGAACACTGAAGCTTTCTTT.

The rearrangement uses TRBV3-1 (or the pseudogene TRBV3-2) and TRBJ2-5, with TRBD2 matching 10 bases. Germline lookup yields CDR1 LGHDT and CDR2 YNNKEL (reference sequence). CDR3 length: 16 residues. Trimming removed 1 base from V and 6 bases from J; junction bases left unmatched: 8. The DNA of the CDR3 is TGTGCCAGCAGCCAAGGTAGCACTAGCGGGACAAAGACCCAGTACTTC. Translation: CASSQGSTSGTKTQYF.

The chain combines TRBV28 with TRBJ2-3; 7 nucleotides match TRBD2. The CDR3 runs 16 residues. Germline V gene lookup returns CDR1 MDHEN and CDR2 SYDVKM. With 0 bases clipped from V and 0 bases from J, the junction kept 3 bases outside the gene matches. CDR3: CASSLWAGVSTDTQYF. In DNA form, the CDR3 reads TGTGCCAGCAGTTTATGGGCGGGAGTTAGCACAGATACGCAGTATTTT.

This clone is a singleton in its sample. The gene calls are TRBV9 and TRBJ1-2; D might be TRBD1 (5 bases). V was pared by 2 bases and J by 5 bases, with 10 bases between. The CDR3 extends over 13 amino acids. Looked up from germline, CDR1 is SGDLS and CDR2 is YYNGEE. In DNA, the CDR3 is TGTGCCAGCAGCGTTGGGGGAGGGTATGGCTACACCTTC. Amino acids: CASSVGGGYGYTF.